One and the same sample provided the 23 T cell receptor beta chains below, sequenced in a study of blood T cells in healthy people across ages. Together with a sample-barcoded 5' primer, a J-beta primer mix was included in a second PCR lasting about 6 to 12 cycles. TCRdb redid the calling of the 5' RACE reads with MiXCR, one entry per CDR3 protein. This sample carries some 1.7 million distinct CDR3 sequences, about 28% of them seen once, and the ten largest clones take 7.7%. Specimen: blood. Receptor source: a woman in her 30s in good health.

This sequence joins TRBV29-1 and TRBJ1-2; the match to TRBD1 covers 7 bases. The CDR3 is 11 residues long. V was pared by 2 bases and J by 9 bases, with 3 bases of the junction left unmatched. Germline-derived CDR1 and CDR2 are SQVTM and ANQGSEA. The CDR3 region has the DNA TGCAGCGTTGAAAGGACAGGAAGCTACACCTTC. Translated: CSVERTGSYTF.

The V call is TRBV7-2, the J call TRBJ1-1, with D possibly matching TRBD1 (6 bases). CDR1 is SGHTA and CDR2 is FQGNSA in the germline V gene. This CDR3 has 14 amino acids. The ends were cut back, 4 bases at V and 1 base at J, with 10 bases in the middle. The CDR3 coding sequence is TGTGCCAGCAGCTCGAACAGGGCGAACACTGAAGCTTTCTTT. Translated: CASSSNRANTEAFF.

This clonotype was seen at least ten times. This chain links TRBV7-9 with TRBJ2-3, with D possibly being TRBD1 (6 bases). The CDR3 sequence is 16 residues long. Germline V CDR1 and CDR2: SEHNR, FQNEAQ (reference sequence). Trimming cost V 1 base and J 1 base, with 12 bases left between them. The CDR3 is CASSLVSTGGTDTQYF. CDR3 DNA: TGTGCCAGCAGCTTAGTCTCGACAGGAGGCACAGATACGCAGTATTTT.

With respect to this clonotype: A single base separates this from a much larger clone, so it may be a read error. The chain links TRBV7-2 to TRBJ2-7; 7 bases map to TRBD1. Germline lookup yields CDR1 SGHTA and CDR2 FQGNSA. This CDR3 is built from 14 residues. V lost 0 bases to trimming and J lost 5 bases; unmatched junction nucleotides: 4. CDR3 protein: CASSLARGIHEQYV. The CDR3, as DNA: TGTGCCAGCAGCTTAGCCAGGGGGATCCACGAGCAGTACGTC.

V and J are TRBV29-1 and TRBJ1-1; TRBD1 matches 8 bases. The CDR3 totals 13 residues. CDR1 and CDR2 from the germline V gene are SQVTM and ANQGSEA. V dropped 5 bases and J dropped 3; count of bases not matched to a gene: 5. The CDR3 DNA reads as TGCAGCGTTCCCGACAGGGGTGACACTGAAGCTTTCTTT. Its protein product is CSVPDRGDTEAFF.

The chain carries TRBV6-5 and TRBJ2-4, with D uncertain. Trimming pared 8 bases from V and 5 bases from J, leaving 25 bases between. CDR1 is MNHEY, CDR2 SVGAGI, per germline. The CDR3 sequence is 17 residues long. CDR3 DNA sequence: TGTGCCAGCCGTTTTAGGCCGGGCCCGCGAGCTGAAAACATTCAGTACTTC. Amino acid sequence: CASRFRPGPRAENIQYF.

This clonotype has ten or more counts. The chain has TRBV9 and TRBJ2-5; a weak D match, TRBD2 (6 bases). The germline gives CDR1 SGDLS, CDR2 YYNGEE. The CDR3 is made up of 11 amino acids. The V and J ends lost 3 bases and 7 bases respectively, with 7 bases between them. The DNA of the CDR3 is TGTGCCAGCAGCGCGGAGGGGACCCAGTACTTC. This gives the protein CASSAEGTQYF.

This clonotype appeared many times. The V call is TRBV6-5, the J call TRBJ2-1; D unresolved. Germline V gene sequence: CDR1 MNHEY, CDR2 SVGAGI. The CDR3 runs to 11 residues. V was shortened by 8 bases and J by 14 bases, with 16 bases between the two germline ends. CDR3 sequence reads: CASGTPLWEFF. CDR3 in DNA: TGTGCCAGCGGTACACCACTTTGGGAGTTCTTC.

V gene TRBV20-1 combines with J gene TRBJ2-1; 12 bases are shared with TRBD2. The germline V gene encodes CDR1 DFQATT and CDR2 SNEGSKA (reference sequence). This CDR3 is built from 18 residues. The J segment lost 0 bases and the V segment lost 5 bases, leaving 11 bases of the junction unmatched. The chain's CDR3 is CSAPGTSGPGFSYNEQFF. CDR3 nucleotide sequence: TGCAGTGCTCCGGGGACTAGCGGGCCCGGATTCTCCTACAATGAGCAGTTCTTC.

V gene TRBV15 combines with J gene TRBJ1-2, with TRBD1 as a possible D gene (6 bases). The V and J ends lost 3 bases and 5 bases respectively, with 13 bases between them. The V gene's germline CDR1 is LNHNV and CDR2 YYDKDF (reference sequence). The CDR3 totals 14 residues. The CDR3 region has the DNA TGTGCCACCAGCAGGGGCGGACAGAGGTATGGCTACACCTTC. Amino acid sequence: CATSRGGQRYGYTF.

Only a few counts were recorded for this clonotype. In DNA form, the CDR3 reads TGTGCCAGCAGTTCTGGACAGGGGATGGATGGCTACACCTTC. Translating it yields CASSSGQGMDGYTF. J is TRBJ1-2 and V is TRBV27, with 9 nucleotides matching TRBD1. The CDR3 length is 14 residues. V was clipped by 4 bases and J by 6 bases; unmatched bases: 6. Germline V gene data show CDR1 as MNHEY and CDR2 as SMNVEV (reference sequence).

This chain connects TRBV12-5 to TRBJ2-1; 11 nucleotides agree with TRBD2. The trim removed 6 bases at V and 9 bases at J, leaving 13 bases unmatched. The CDR3 loop spans 16 amino acids. Per the germline V gene, CDR1 is LGHNT and CDR2 is FRNRAP. CDR3 nucleotide sequence: TGTGCTAGTGGGGCCGAGACTAGCGGGATTGGCGGTGAGCAGTTCTTC. Protein product: CASGAETSGIGGEQFF. The entire variable domain, with the rest obtained from reference TRBV12-5 and TRBJ2-1, is as follows: DARVTQTPRHKVTEMGQEVTMRCQPILGHNTVFWYRQTMMQGLELLAYFRNRAPLDDSGMPKDRFSAEMPDATLATLKIQPSEPRDSAVYFCASGAETSGIGGEQFFGPGTRLTVL.

This clonotype showed up just a few times. One end of the junction varies from germline; a read error may be responsible. CDR3 in DNA: TGCGCCAACAGCTTGGGCGGTTCCACCCAAAGTGGTACGCAGTATTTT. Translating gives CANSLGGSTQSGTQYF. The gene calls are TRBV5-1 and TRBJ2-3; the D is unclear. Germline-derived CDR1 and CDR2 are SGHRS and YFSETQ. The CDR3 runs to 16 residues. Complete variable domain (other parts from reference TRBV5-1 and TRBJ2-3): KAGVTQTPRYLIKTRGQQVTLSCSPISGHRSVSWYQQTPGQGLQFLFEYFSETQRNKGNFPGRFSGRQFSNSRSEMNVSTLELGDSALYLCANSLGGSTQSGTQYFGPGTRLTVL.

This clonotype was counted at least ten times. This rearrangement joins TRBV20-1 to TRBJ2-5; 15 nucleotides align to TRBD2. The CDR3 covers 16 residues. CDR1 is DFQATT and CDR2 is SNEGSKA in the germline V gene (reference sequence). The ends lost 3 bases at V and 1 base at J; junction bases unmatched: 3. DNA for the CDR3: TGCAGTGCTAGTGGGACTAGCGGGGGGCTCCAAGAGACCCAGTACTTC. Protein sequence: CSASGTSGGLQETQYF.

This chain connects TRBV20-1 to TRBJ1-5; D possibly corresponds to TRBD1 (6 bases). V dropped 3 bases and J dropped 0 bases, with 12 bases sitting between them. The germline V gene has CDR1 DFQATT and CDR2 SNEGSKA (reference sequence). The CDR3 totals 15 residues. CDR3 DNA sequence: TGCAGTGCTAGCACAGGGTCTTATAGCAATCAGCCCCAGCATTTT. Translated: CSASTGSYSNQPQHF.

The CDR3 protein is CASSLIAGGLNIQYF. As DNA, the CDR3 is TGCGCCAGCAGCTTAATAGCGGGGGGCTTAAACATTCAGTACTTC. J is TRBJ2-4 and V is TRBV5-1; TRBD2 matches at 10 bases. The germline CDR1 and CDR2 sequences are SGHRS and YFSETQ. There are 15 residues in the CDR3. V trimming: 2 bases; J trimming: 6 bases; junction bases outside the gene matches: 5. The whole variable domain, filled in from reference TRBV5-1 and TRBJ2-4, reads KAGVTQTPRYLIKTRGQQVTLSCSPISGHRSVSWYQQTPGQGLQFLFEYFSETQRNKGNFPGRFSGRQFSNSRSEMNVSTLELGDSALYLCASSLIAGGLNIQYFGAGTRLSVL.

As for this clonotype: It may be a read error: a sequence one base away is much more abundant. The CDR3 reads CSAPVAGHNEQFF. The CDR3 nucleotides read TGCAGTGCCCCCGTCGCGGGCCACAATGAGCAGTTCTTC. The chain combines TRBV20-1 with TRBJ2-1; maybe TRBD2 (5 bases). The CDR3 has 13 residues. V gave up 6 bases and J gave up 5 bases, with 14 bases separating them. The germline V gene has CDR1 DFQATT and CDR2 SNEGSKA (reference sequence).

The rearrangement links TRBV29-1 to TRBJ2-7, with 9 nucleotides matching TRBD2. Germline values: CDR1 SQVTM, CDR2 ANQGSEA. Trimming at V came to 0 bases and at J to 0 bases, leaving 3 bases not matched to a gene. The CDR3 totals 15 residues. CDR3: CSVEDERGASYEQYF. CDR3 bases: TGCAGCGTTGAAGACGAGCGGGGGGCCTCCTACGAGCAGTACTTC.

There are a few counts of this clonotype. The chain joins TRBV9 to TRBJ2-4; perhaps TRBD2 as D (6 bases). This CDR3 has 15 residues. Looked up from germline, CDR1 is SGDLS and CDR2 is YYNGEE. The ends were cut back, 4 bases at V and 13 bases at J, with 24 bases in the middle. CDR3 bases: TGTGCCAGCAGCTCCGGACTCGTGGGGTCGGGGGACCAGTACTTC. Amino acid sequence: CASSSGLVGSGDQYF.

The V gene is TRBV7-2, the J gene TRBJ2-1; TRBD2 matches at 8 bases. The V gene's germline CDR1 is SGHTA and CDR2 FQGNSA. This CDR3 spans 14 amino acids. Losses at the gene ends were 4 bases for V and 10 bases for J; bases not matched to a gene: 9. CDR3 DNA: TGTGCCAGCAGCTCATTAGCGGGGCCAAACGAGCAGTTCTTC. Residues: CASSSLAGPNEQFF.

This clonotype was seen a handful of times. This chain links TRBV7-9 with TRBJ2-3; perhaps TRBD1 as D (8 bases). V lost 5 bases and J 7 bases, leaving 22 bases between the germline ends. CDR3 size: 16 residues. Germline V gene sequence: CDR1 SEHNR, CDR2 FQNEAQ (reference sequence). CDR3 protein: CASSTGEGQAVHTQYF. The CDR3 DNA reads TGTGCCAGCAGCACTGGGGAGGGACAGGCCGTTCATACGCAGTATTTT.

There are a few counts of this clonotype. A much larger clone differs by one base, so this may be a read error. The chain carries TRBV3-1 and TRBJ2-4, with D unclear. CDR1 is LGHDT and CDR2 is YNNKEL in the germline V gene (reference sequence). Trimming cost V 6 bases and J 13 bases, with 13 bases left between them. The CDR3 sequence is 11 residues long. The DNA of the CDR3 is TGTGCCAGCAGGATGGGTACTGAGCAGTACTTC. Translating it yields CASRMGTEQYF.

The J gene is TRBJ1-2, the V gene TRBV30, with D possibly matching TRBD1 (5 bases). In germline, CDR1 is GTSNPN, CDR2 SVGIG (reference sequence). V was pared by 6 bases and J by 4 bases, with 24 bases between. The CDR3 runs 16 residues. CDR3: CACSRYPTGKGYGYTF. The CDR3 DNA follows: TGTGCCTGTTCTCGCTATCCTACAGGAAAAGGCTATGGCTACACCTTC. Complete variable domain (other parts from reference TRBV30 and TRBJ1-2): SQTIHQWPATLVQPVGSPLSLECTVEGTSNPNLYWYRQAAGRGLQLLFYSVGIGQISSEVPQNLSASRPQDRQFILSSKKLLLSDSGFYLCACSRYPTGKGYGYTFGSGTRLTVV.